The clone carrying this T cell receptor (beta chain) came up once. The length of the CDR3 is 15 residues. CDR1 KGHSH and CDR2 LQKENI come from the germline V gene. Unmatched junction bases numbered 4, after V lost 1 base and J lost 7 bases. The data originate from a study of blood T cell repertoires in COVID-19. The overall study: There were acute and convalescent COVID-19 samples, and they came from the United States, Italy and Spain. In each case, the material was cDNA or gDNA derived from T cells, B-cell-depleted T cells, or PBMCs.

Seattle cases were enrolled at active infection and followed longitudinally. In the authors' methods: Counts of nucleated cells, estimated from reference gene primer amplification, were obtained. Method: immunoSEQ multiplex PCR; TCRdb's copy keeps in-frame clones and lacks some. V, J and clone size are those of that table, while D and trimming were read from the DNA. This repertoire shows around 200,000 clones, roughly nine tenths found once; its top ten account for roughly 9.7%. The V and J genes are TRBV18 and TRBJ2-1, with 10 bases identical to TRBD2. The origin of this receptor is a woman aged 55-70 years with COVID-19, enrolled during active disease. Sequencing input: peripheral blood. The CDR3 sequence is CASSPRLAGENEQFF. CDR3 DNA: TGTGCCAGCTCACCACGTCTAGCGGGAGAGAATGAGCAGTTCTTC.